This passage covers 3 T cell receptor beta chains from one sample sequenced in a study of graft-versus-host responses after intestinal transplantation. The table came from immunoSEQ multiplex PCR; TCRdb's copy has only in-frame clones and leaves some out. The sample records just under 65,000 clones, roughly 90% being singletons. These receptors lack a known antigen. The specimen was unstimulated CD8+ T cells sorted from spleen or lymph node cells, collected before transplant. These receptors all come from a human donor who was the organ donor for an intestinal transplant.

The chain is built from TRBV29-1 and TRBJ2-7; 8 positions agree with TRBD2. The CDR3 is 13 amino acids. The V gene's germline CDR1 is SQVTM and CDR2 ANQGSEA. J was trimmed by 3 bases and V by 7 bases; bases with no gene match: 8. CDR3 nucleotides: TGCAGCGCCGGGAGGGGCAGCCACTACGAGCAGTACTTC. This translates into CSAGRGSHYEQYF.

This chain connects TRBV6-5 to TRBJ2-1; 12 positions match TRBD2. The CDR3 loop spans 15 amino acids. CDR1 is MNHEY and CDR2 is SVGAGI in the germline V gene. After removal of 4 bases from V and 7 bases from J, the junction contained 5 bases not matched to a gene. The DNA of the CDR3 is TGTGCCAGCAGTTCCCTAGCGGGAGGGCCAAATGAGCAGTTCTTC. It translates to CASSSLAGGPNEQFF.

The chain combines TRBV4-3 with TRBJ2-2, with 7 bases identical to TRBD1. This CDR3 region has 19 residues. The germline CDR1 and CDR2 sequences are LGHNA and YSLEER. The junction had 11 bases not matched to a gene; V was cut back by 0 bases and J by 1 base. The CDR3 spells CASSQDPDLTGKNTGELFF. The CDR3 DNA sequence: TGCGCCAGCAGCCAAGACCCAGATTTGACAGGGAAGAACACCGGGGAGCTGTTTTTT.